These 28 T cell receptor beta chains came from one sample sequenced in a study of T-cell memory formation after mild COVID-19. TCRdb itself ran the 5' RACE reads through MiXCR, one entry per CDR3 protein. The profile shows around 100,000 distinct CDR3 sequences, around 10% of them singletons. Sequencing was performed on PBMCs or a T cell subset sorted from them (not recorded which). All receptors come from a man younger than 35 who had mild COVID-19 (a few samples of this study predate the infection). Cell type and time point are not known.

CDR3: CASSTGTAYGYTF. The CDR3 region has the DNA TGTGCCAGCAGTACCGGGACAGCTTATGGCTACACCTTC. The rearrangement uses TRBV27 and TRBJ1-2; the match to TRBD1 covers 7 bases. Germline loops: CDR1 MNHEY, CDR2 SMNVEV (reference sequence). V lost 5 bases, J lost 5 bases, and 5 bases stayed unmatched. There are 13 residues in the CDR3.

The chain uses TRBV3-1 and TRBJ2-1, with a possible D match to TRBD1 (6 bases). Germline CDR1 and CDR2: LGHDT and YNNKEL (reference sequence). The CDR3 loop spans 15 amino acids. V dropped 5 bases and J dropped 5 bases, with 16 bases sitting between them. CDR3 residues: CASSGRDTADNEQFF. The CDR3 DNA reads TGTGCCAGCAGCGGACGGGACACCGCGGACAATGAGCAGTTCTTC.

The table lists this clonotype with a few counts. The V and J genes are TRBV29-1 and TRBJ1-1, with D hard to call. V gave up 2 bases and J gave up 3 bases, with 10 bases separating them. The germline V gene encodes CDR1 SQVTM and CDR2 ANQGSEA. The CDR3 is 13 amino acids. CDR3 amino acids: CSVEPPGDTEAFF. CDR3 nucleotides: TGCAGCGTTGAACCCCCCGGGGACACTGAAGCTTTCTTT.

The chain joins TRBV19 to TRBJ1-1, with a possible D match to TRBD1 (6 bases). With 10 bases removed from V and 0 bases from J, the gap between germline ends came to 15 bases. The length of the CDR3 is 14 residues. The germline V gene has CDR1 LNHDA and CDR2 SQIVND (reference sequence). Here the CDR3 reads CATSLGGVNTEAFF. In DNA form, the CDR3 reads TGTGCCACCTCGCTAGGGGGTGTGAACACTGAAGCTTTCTTT. The full variable domain, with the rest looked up from reference TRBV19 and TRBJ1-1, is DGGITQSPKYLFRKEGQNVTLSCEQNLNHDAMYWYRQDPGQGLRLIYYSQIVNDFQKGDIAEGYSVSREKKESFPLTVTSAQKNPTAFYLCATSLGGVNTEAFFGQGTRLTVV.

The chain couples TRBV5-1 to TRBJ1-1; D ambiguous. This CDR3 is 15 amino acids long. Per the germline V gene, CDR1 is SGHRS and CDR2 is YFSETQ. Trimming left V 0 bases short and J 1 base short, with 10 bases between. The CDR3 is CASSLDSFANTEAFF. CDR3 DNA sequence: TGCGCCAGCAGCTTGGACAGTTTCGCGAACACTGAAGCTTTCTTT.

This clonotype was counted only a few times. CDR3 protein: CASSSQTPLHF. The CDR3 nucleotides are TGTGCCAGCAGCTCCCAGACACCCCTCCACTTT. This chain uses TRBV7-9 with TRBJ1-6; D unclear. Trimming removed 4 bases at V and 11 bases at J, with 6 bases between. Germline assignment: CDR1 SEHNR and CDR2 FQNEAQ (reference sequence). The CDR3 loop spans 11 amino acids.

This sequence joins TRBV12-3 or TRBV12-4 and TRBJ2-5; a possible D gene is TRBD1 (5 bases). CDR3 length: 13 amino acids. Trimming pared 6 bases from V and 2 bases from J, leaving 10 bases between. As DNA, the CDR3 is TGTGCCAGCAGCTTTCAGGGTCAAGAGACCCAGTACTTC. Translation: CASSFQGQETQYF.

This clonotype has a count of ten or more. The rearrangement uses TRBV5-6 and TRBJ2-5; D might be TRBD2 (6 bases). V was trimmed by 1 base and J by 5 bases, leaving 15 bases between them. This CDR3 is built from 15 residues. Germline assignment: CDR1 SGHDT and CDR2 YYEEEE. The CDR3 region is CASSLKDGEVETQYF. CDR3 sequence (DNA): TGTGCCAGCAGCTTGAAGGACGGGGAGGTCGAGACCCAGTACTTC.

The table lists this clonotype with a few counts. This rearrangement joins TRBV27 to TRBJ1-1; tentatively, D is TRBD1 (5 bases). The CDR3 loop spans 14 amino acids. Trimming shortened V by 4 bases and J by 5 bases, and 14 bases separated the two germline ends. Germline CDR1 and CDR2: MNHEY and SMNVEV (reference sequence). CDR3 DNA: TGTGCCAGCAGTTCGGGGACGGGGATGACTGAAGCTTTCTTT. Its protein product is CASSSGTGMTEAFF.

This clonotype has more than one count but fewer than ten. V gene TRBV7-9 combines with J gene TRBJ2-5; 9 bases agree with TRBD2. Trimming removed 5 bases from V and 3 bases from J; junction bases left unmatched: 1. The CDR3 contains 13 residues. Germline V lookup: CDR1 SEHNR, CDR2 FQNEAQ (reference sequence). The CDR3 DNA follows: TGTGCCAGCAGCGCGGGAGGGGAAGAGACCCAGTACTTC. Protein sequence: CASSAGGEETQYF.

This clonotype was seen a handful of times. The rearrangement uses TRBV7-9 and TRBJ1-1; D might be TRBD1 (5 bases). There are 15 residues in the CDR3. Trimming left V 1 base short and J 1 base short, with 10 bases between. Germline V lookup: CDR1 SEHNR, CDR2 FQNEAQ (reference sequence). The CDR3 bases are TGTGCCAGCAGCTTAGTTGCAGGGAGGAACACTGAAGCTTTCTTT. Its translation: CASSLVAGRNTEAFF.

The chain has TRBV4-1 and TRBJ1-1; D unclear. The V gene's germline CDR1 is MGHRA and CDR2 YSYEKL. V was pared by 0 bases and J by 11 bases, with 13 bases between. The CDR3 length is 13 residues. CDR3: CASSQDPGLRAFF. In DNA form, the CDR3 reads TGCGCCAGCAGCCAAGATCCGGGATTGAGGGCTTTCTTT.

V gene TRBV5-5 combines with J gene TRBJ2-1; 14 positions match TRBD2. This CDR3 is built from 19 residues. Per germline, CDR1 SGHKS and CDR2 YYEKEE (reference sequence). The trim removed 4 bases at V and 10 bases at J, leaving 19 bases unmatched. CDR3 sequence: CASSLFSRQERLAGGEQFF. The DNA of the CDR3 is TGTGCCAGCAGCCTGTTCTCGCGGCAGGAGCGACTAGCGGGAGGGGAGCAGTTCTTC.

The CDR3 DNA reads TGTGCCACCAGCGCCCGGACGGAGGGAAATCAGCCCCAGCATTTT. It codes for CATSARTEGNQPQHF. The V call is TRBV15, the J call TRBJ1-5; D unresolved. Germline CDR1 is LNHNV and CDR2 is YYDKDF (reference sequence). Trimming cost V 5 bases and J 4 bases, with 15 bases left between them. The CDR3 has 15 amino acids.

V usage is TRBV7-9 and J usage is TRBJ1-2, with TRBD1 matching over 7 bases. CDR1 is SEHNR, CDR2 FQNEAQ, per germline (reference sequence). The trim removed 5 bases at V and 8 bases at J, leaving 5 bases unmatched. There are 12 residues in the CDR3. DNA of the CDR3: TGTGCCAGCAGCCTAGGGGGCGGCGGCTACACCTTC. Translated, it gives CASSLGGGGYTF. Combining the CDR3 with reference TRBV7-9 and TRBJ1-2 gives the whole variable domain DTGVSQNPRHKITKRGQNVTFRCDPISEHNRLYWYRQTLGQGPEFLTYFQNEAQLEKSRLLSDRFSAERPKGSFSTLEIQRTEQGDSAMYLCASSLGGGGYTFGSGTRLTVV.

This clonotype was observed a handful of times. The CDR3 loop reads CASSDPLRGYEQFF. The CDR3 DNA sequence: TGTGCCAGCAGTGATCCACTTCGAGGATACGAGCAGTTCTTC. V and J are TRBV25-1 and TRBJ2-1; D gene unclear. This CDR3 comprises 14 residues. Trimming removed 3 bases from V and 10 bases from J, with 16 bases in between. Germline assignment: CDR1 MGHDK and CDR2 SYGVNS.

The genes are TRBV7-2 and TRBJ2-7, with 9 nucleotides matching TRBD1. J gave up 6 bases and V 2 bases, and 8 bases lay outside the gene matches. Germline CDR1 SGHTA, CDR2 FQGNSA. The CDR3 covers 15 residues. The CDR3: CASSLNGVTGGEQYV. CDR3 in DNA: TGTGCCAGCAGCTTAAATGGGGTGACAGGGGGCGAGCAGTACGTC.

The V gene is TRBV7-6, the J gene TRBJ2-7, with TRBD1 identical over 7 bases. This CDR3 region has 14 residues. Losses at the gene ends were 5 bases for V and 0 bases for J; bases not matched to a gene: 4. Germline V gene data show CDR1 as SGHVS and CDR2 as FNYEAQ. The CDR3 loop is CASSIGQDSYEQYF. DNA of the CDR3: TGTGCCAGCAGCATAGGACAGGACTCCTACGAGCAGTACTTC.

This clonotype has a handful of counts. The chain couples TRBV27 to TRBJ1-2, with unresolved D. V lost 6 bases and J 4 bases, leaving 18 bases between the germline ends. CDR1 is MNHEY and CDR2 is SMNVEV in the germline V gene (reference sequence). The CDR3 totals 15 residues. Here the CDR3 DNA reads TGTGCCAGCAGGAACTCGGGCCTCCGAGCCTATGGCTACACCTTC. It yields the protein CASRNSGLRAYGYTF.

This clonotype has more than one count but fewer than ten. The V gene is TRBV5-1, the J gene TRBJ2-3; D is unclear. The CDR3 contains 14 residues. With 7 bases removed from V and 2 bases from J, the gap between germline ends came to 14 bases. CDR1 is SGHRS, CDR2 YFSETQ, per germline. The CDR3 nucleotides read TGCGCCAGCGGGTTTCGACGTAACACAGATACGCAGTATTTT. Translating it yields CASGFRRNTDTQYF. The complete variable domain, with remaining parts taken from reference TRBV5-1 and TRBJ2-3, reads KAGVTQTPRYLIKTRGQQVTLSCSPISGHRSVSWYQQTPGQGLQFLFEYFSETQRNKGNFPGRFSGRQFSNSRSEMNVSTLELGDSALYLCASGFRRNTDTQYFGPGTRLTVL.

This clonotype was observed a handful of times. The gene calls are TRBV11-3 and TRBJ2-1; 9 bases are a match to TRBD2. This CDR3 spans 16 amino acids. Germline values: CDR1 SGHNT, CDR2 YENEEA. Trimming at V came to 5 bases and at J to 6 bases, leaving 11 bases not matched to a gene. CDR3 coding DNA: TGTGCCAGCAGCCCCCGGAGAGCGGGGGGACCCAATGAGCAGTTCTTC. This encodes CASSPRRAGGPNEQFF.

This clonotype has only a few counts. This chain links TRBV4-3 with TRBJ2-5, with 14 bases identical to TRBD2. Germline assignment: CDR1 LGHNA and CDR2 YSLEER. Trimming cost V 3 bases and J 4 bases; bases outside gene matches: 1. This CDR3 is 15 amino acids long. In nucleotides, the CDR3 is TGCGCCAGCAGCCAGGGGACTAGCGGGGGAGAGACCCAGTACTTC. Its translation: CASSQGTSGGETQYF.

This clonotype showed up just a few times. V gene TRBV5-1 combines with J gene TRBJ2-1; no clear D. The V and J ends lost 0 bases and 5 bases respectively, with 15 bases between them. The CDR3 extends over 16 amino acids. CDR1 and CDR2 from the germline V gene are SGHRS and YFSETQ. Here the CDR3 DNA reads TGCGCCAGCAGCTTGGCGGTAGTAGTTGAGGACAATGAGCAGTTCTTC. This gives the protein CASSLAVVVEDNEQFF.

In its sample, this clonotype was seen many times. The chain carries TRBV7-9 and TRBJ2-7; a possible D gene is TRBD2 (6 bases). V lost 6 bases, J lost 5 bases, and 17 bases lay in between. Germline-derived CDR1 and CDR2 are SEHNR and FQNEAQ (reference sequence). This CDR3 is 14 amino acids long. CDR3 nucleotide sequence: TGTGCCAGCAGTTACGCAGGGACTTATAACGAGCAGTACGTC. It translates to CASSYAGTYNEQYV.

This clonotype has at least ten counts. The chain employs TRBV5-1 and TRBJ2-7, with a tentative D call TRBD1 (7 bases). V was clipped by 6 bases and J by 2 bases, with 15 bases between them. CDR3 length: 14 amino acids. Germline V gives CDR1 SGHRS, CDR2 YFSETQ. Here the CDR3 DNA reads TGCGCCAGCACTCGCAGGGGGGCCCCCTACGAGCAGTACTTC. Protein: CASTRRGAPYEQYF.

The rearrangement joins TRBV12-3 or TRBV12-4 to TRBJ1-2; D possibly corresponds to TRBD1 (6 bases). CDR3 length: 12 residues. Trimming pared 7 bases from V and 6 bases from J, leaving 12 bases between. This CDR3 is CASTKGVNGYTF. Here the CDR3 DNA reads TGTGCCAGCACTAAGGGGGTTAATGGCTACACCTTC.

This clonotype appeared a few times. The chain employs TRBV4-3 and TRBJ1-4; D gene ambiguous. This CDR3 region has 15 residues. Germline values: CDR1 LGHNA, CDR2 YSLEER. Trimming took off 1 base at V and 2 bases at J, with 8 bases between the two ends. Here the CDR3 DNA reads TGCGCCAGCAGCCAAGCGAGGGATACTAATGAAAAACTGTTTTTT. Encoded protein: CASSQARDTNEKLFF.

This clonotype was recorded a few times. The chain uses TRBV18 and TRBJ1-2, with D unclear. Deletions cut 3 bases from V and 8 bases from J, with 16 bases between. The CDR3 consists of 14 residues. Per the germline V gene, CDR1 is KGHSH and CDR2 is LQKENI. CDR3 loop: CASSPRALGYGYTF. DNA of the CDR3: TGTGCCAGCTCACCTCGAGCCCTGGGATACGGCTACACCTTC. Variable domain in full (rest from reference TRBV18 and TRBJ1-2): NAGVMQNPRHLVRRRGQEARLRCSPMKGHSHVYWYRQLPEEGLKFMVYLQKENIIDESGMPKERFSAEFPKEGPSILRIQQVVRGDSAAYFCASSPRALGYGYTFGSGTRLTVV.